This TCR beta chain derives from a study of CD8 T cells in ankylosing spondylitis. This CDR3 contains 14 residues. The V gene's germline CDR1 is LGHNT and CDR2 FRNRAP. Trimming took off 2 bases at V and 2 bases at J, with 9 bases between the two ends. The sample holds many counts of this clonotype. TCRdb used MiXCR to reprocess the 5' RACE reads, holding one entry per CDR3 protein. The sample includes about 69,000 distinct CDR3 sequences, about 5.4% seen only once; the top ten take about 2.2%. The chain recombines TRBV12-5 with TRBJ2-5; perhaps TRBD1 as D (6 bases). This TCR derives from a male donor with ankylosing spondylitis or in good health (not recorded which). The sequencing input was blood, either unsorted or a sorted T cell fraction (not recorded which). The CDR3 here is CASGLWTEQETQYF. Here the CDR3 DNA reads TGTGCTAGTGGTTTGTGGACAGAACAAGAGACCCAGTACTTC.